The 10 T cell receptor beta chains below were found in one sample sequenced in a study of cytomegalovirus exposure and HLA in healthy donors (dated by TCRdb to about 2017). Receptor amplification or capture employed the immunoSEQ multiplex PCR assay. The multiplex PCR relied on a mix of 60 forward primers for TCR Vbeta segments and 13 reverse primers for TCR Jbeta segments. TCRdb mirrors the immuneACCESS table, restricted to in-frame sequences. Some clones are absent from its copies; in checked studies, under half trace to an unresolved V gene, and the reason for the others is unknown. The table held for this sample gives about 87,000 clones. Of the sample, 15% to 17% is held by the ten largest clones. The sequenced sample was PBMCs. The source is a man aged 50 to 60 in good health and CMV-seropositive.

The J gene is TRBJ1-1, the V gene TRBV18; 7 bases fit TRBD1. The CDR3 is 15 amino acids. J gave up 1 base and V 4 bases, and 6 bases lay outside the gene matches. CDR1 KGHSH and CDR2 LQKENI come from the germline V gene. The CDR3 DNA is TGTGCCAGCTCACTCTCGGGACAGACGAACACTGAAGCTTTCTTT. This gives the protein CASSLSGQTNTEAFF. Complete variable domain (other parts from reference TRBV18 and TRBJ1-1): NAGVMQNPRHLVRRRGQEARLRCSPMKGHSHVYWYRQLPEEGLKFMVYLQKENIIDESGMPKERFSAEFPKEGPSILRIQQVVRGDSAAYFCASSLSGQTNTEAFFGQGTRLTVV.

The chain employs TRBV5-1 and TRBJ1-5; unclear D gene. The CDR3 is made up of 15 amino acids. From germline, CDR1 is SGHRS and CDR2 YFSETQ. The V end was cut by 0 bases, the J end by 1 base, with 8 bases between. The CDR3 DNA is TGCGCCAGCAGCTTGGACGGTCTCAGCAATCAGCCCCAGCATTTT. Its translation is CASSLDGLSNQPQHF.

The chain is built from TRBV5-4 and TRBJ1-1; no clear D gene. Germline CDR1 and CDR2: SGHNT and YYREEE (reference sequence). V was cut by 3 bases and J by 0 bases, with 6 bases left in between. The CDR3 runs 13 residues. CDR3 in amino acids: CASSWRMNTEAFF. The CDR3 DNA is TGTGCCAGCAGCTGGAGGATGAACACTGAAGCTTTCTTT.

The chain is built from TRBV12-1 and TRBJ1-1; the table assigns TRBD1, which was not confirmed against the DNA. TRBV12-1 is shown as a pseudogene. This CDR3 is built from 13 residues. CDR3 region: CASSAEWATEAFF. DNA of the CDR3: TGTGCCAGCAGCGCTGAATGGGCCACTGAAGCTTTCTTT.

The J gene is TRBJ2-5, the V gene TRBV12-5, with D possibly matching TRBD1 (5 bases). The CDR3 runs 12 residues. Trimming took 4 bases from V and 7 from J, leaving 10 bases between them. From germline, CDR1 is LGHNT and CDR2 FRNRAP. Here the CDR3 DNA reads TGTGCTAGTGGTTCAGAAGGGGTGACCCAGTACTTC. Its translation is CASGSEGVTQYF.

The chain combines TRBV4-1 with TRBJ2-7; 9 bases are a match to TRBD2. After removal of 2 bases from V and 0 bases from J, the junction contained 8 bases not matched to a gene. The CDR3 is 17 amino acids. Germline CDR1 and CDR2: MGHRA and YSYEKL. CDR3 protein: CASSQRLAGLGSYEQYF. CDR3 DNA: TGCGCCAGCAGCCAAAGGCTAGCGGGACTAGGCTCCTACGAGCAGTACTTC.

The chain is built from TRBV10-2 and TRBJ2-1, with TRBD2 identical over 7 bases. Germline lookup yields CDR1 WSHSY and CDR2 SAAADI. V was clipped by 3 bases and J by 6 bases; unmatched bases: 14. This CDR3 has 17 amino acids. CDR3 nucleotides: TGCGCCAGCAGTGAACTCCCAGCGGGGAGGGGAGGCAATGAGCAGTTCTTC. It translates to CASSELPAGRGGNEQFF.

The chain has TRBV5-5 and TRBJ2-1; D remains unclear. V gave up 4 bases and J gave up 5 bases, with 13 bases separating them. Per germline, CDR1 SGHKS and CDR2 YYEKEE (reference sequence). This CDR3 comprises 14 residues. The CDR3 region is CASSPSVSHNEQFF. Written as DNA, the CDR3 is TGTGCCAGCAGCCCCTCGGTGTCTCACAATGAGCAGTTCTTC.

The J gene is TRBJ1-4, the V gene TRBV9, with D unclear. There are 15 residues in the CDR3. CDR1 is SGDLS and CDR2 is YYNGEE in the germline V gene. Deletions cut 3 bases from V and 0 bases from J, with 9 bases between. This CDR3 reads CASSAHSATNEKLFF. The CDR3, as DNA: TGTGCCAGCAGCGCTCACAGTGCAACTAATGAAAAACTGTTTTTT.

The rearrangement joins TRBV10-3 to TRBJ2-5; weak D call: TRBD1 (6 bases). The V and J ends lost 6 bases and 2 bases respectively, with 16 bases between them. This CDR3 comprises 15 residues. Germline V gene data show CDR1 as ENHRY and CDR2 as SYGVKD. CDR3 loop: CAIRDKDSEQETQYF. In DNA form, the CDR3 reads TGTGCCATCAGAGACAAGGACAGTGAACAAGAGACCCAGTACTTC.